This passage covers 9 T cell receptor beta chains from one sample sequenced in a study of blood T cell repertoires in COVID-19. Some clones are missing from TCRdb's copy, which holds only in-frame ones; the method was immunoSEQ multiplex PCR. The sample records 100,000 to 150,000 clones, 60% to 80% being singletons. Source material: peripheral blood. Every receptor here comes from a woman aged 70-85 years with acute or convalescent COVID-19.

This clone showed up just a few times. The chain links TRBV28 to TRBJ2-1; perhaps TRBD2 as D (7 bases). The length of the CDR3 is 20 residues. Trimming stripped 6 bases from V and 0 bases from J, with 27 bases between. Germline V lookup: CDR1 MDHEN, CDR2 SYDVKM. CDR3 sequence: CASSLPGAGALRSSYNEQFF. The DNA for the CDR3 is TGTGCCAGCAGCCTGCCGGGGGCGGGAGCTTTAAGGAGCTCCTACAATGAGCAGTTCTTC. The entire variable domain, with the rest obtained from reference TRBV28 and TRBJ2-1, is as follows: DVKVTQSSRYLVKRTGEKVFLECVQDMDHENMFWYRQDPGLGLRLIYFSYDVKMKEKGDIPEGYSVSREKKERFSLILESASTNQTSMYLCASSLPGAGALRSSYNEQFFGPGTRLTVL.

The V call is TRBV5-1, the J call TRBJ1-5; D remains unclear. The CDR3 contains 13 residues. Germline V gene sequence: CDR1 SGHRS, CDR2 YFSETQ. V was shortened by 1 base and J by 7 bases, with 9 bases between the two germline ends. CDR3 coding DNA: TGCGCCAGCAGCTTGTGGGAGGACCAGCCCCAGCATTTT. It encodes CASSLWEDQPQHF.

V gene TRBV20-1 combines with J gene TRBJ2-3, with D unclear. Germline V gene sequence: CDR1 DFQATT, CDR2 SNEGSKA (reference sequence). The V gene lost 2 bases and the J gene lost 7 bases, with 4 bases spanning the gap. The CDR3 covers 10 residues. The chain's CDR3 is CSARINTQYF. CDR3 DNA sequence: TGCAGTGCTAGAATAAATACGCAGTATTTT.

A few counts support this clone. The chain couples TRBV9 to TRBJ2-1; TRBD2 might be the D (7 bases). The CDR3 loop spans 14 amino acids. Looked up from germline, CDR1 is SGDLS and CDR2 is YYNGEE. The V gene lost 5 bases and the J gene lost 7 bases, with 16 bases spanning the gap. This CDR3 is CASSWEGGRNEQFF. CDR3 DNA sequence: TGTGCCAGCAGTTGGGAGGGGGGAAGGAATGAGCAGTTCTTC.

The gene calls are TRBV7-2 and TRBJ1-4, with a tentative D call TRBD1 (5 bases). V lost 5 bases and J lost 7, with 17 bases in between. This CDR3 is 15 amino acids long. Germline V lookup: CDR1 SGHTA, CDR2 FQGNSA. For the CDR3, the DNA is TGTGCCAGCAGCCCAACAGGCCTTAAGAGTGAAAAACTGTTTTTT. Amino acids: CASSPTGLKSEKLFF.

CDR3 loop: CASSLDQVPNSPLHF. The CDR3 DNA reads TGTGCCAGCAGCTTGGATCAGGTACCTAATTCACCCCTCCACTTT. V gene TRBV5-6 combines with J gene TRBJ1-6; no clear D gene. Trimming left V 0 bases short and J 6 bases short, with 10 bases between. CDR3 length: 15 amino acids. The germline CDR1 and CDR2 sequences are SGHDT and YYEEEE.

The chain joins TRBV7-8 to TRBJ1-6, with D possibly matching TRBD1 (5 bases). Between the trimmed V and J ends, which lost 5 bases and 0 bases, there was a span of 8 bases. Per the germline V gene, CDR1 is SGHVS and CDR2 is FQNEAQ. This CDR3 is built from 15 residues. The CDR3 protein is CASSTDSSYNSPLHF. DNA for the CDR3: TGTGCCAGCAGCACAGACAGCTCCTATAATTCACCCCTCCACTTT. The full variable domain, completed using reference TRBV7-8 and TRBJ1-6, is GAGVSQSPRYKVAKRGQDVALRCDPISGHVSLFWYQQALGQGPEFLTYFQNEAQLDKSGLPSDRFFAERPEGSVSTLKIQRTQQEDSAVYLCASSTDSSYNSPLHFGNGTRLTVT.

This clone was counted only a few times. The gene calls are TRBV4-1 and TRBJ1-5, with TRBD1 as a possible D gene (5 bases). This CDR3 is built from 15 residues. Germline CDR1 and CDR2: MGHRA and YSYEKL. Trimming stripped 1 base from V and 1 base from J, with 8 bases between. CDR3 loop: CASSQVRGSNQPQHF. Here the CDR3 DNA reads TGCGCCAGCAGCCAAGTTAGGGGAAGCAATCAGCCCCAGCATTTT.

This clone came up many times. V usage is TRBV7-8 and J usage is TRBJ1-5, with D possibly being TRBD1 (5 bases). The CDR3 contains 16 residues. The germline V gene has CDR1 SGHVS and CDR2 FQNEAQ. Trimming took off 2 bases at V and 0 bases at J, with 11 bases between the two ends. The DNA of the CDR3 is TGTGCCAGCAGCTTAACCCGACAGACTAGCAATCAGCCCCAGCATTTT. This encodes CASSLTRQTSNQPQHF.